The rows below give T cell receptor beta chains drawn from one sample of a study of blood T cell repertoires in COVID-19. Sequencing used immunoSEQ multiplex PCR; TCRdb keeps in-frame clones, though not all of them. The sample shows some 280,000 clones, about 89% of them seen only once. Sequencing was performed on peripheral blood. The receptors derive from a woman in her 40s who had recovered from COVID-19. CDR3s leave out the opening cysteine and the closing phenylalanine or tryptophan.

v_gene	j_gene	CDR3aa
TRBV27	TRBJ1-1	ASTITGGATEAF
TRBV19	TRBJ2-7	ASRVQGASYEQY
TRBV7-9	TRBJ2-5	ASSLPLAVKETQY
TRBV11-2	TRBJ1-2	ASSPPWEGGSYGYT
TRBV27	TRBJ1-6	ASSFFAGVSNSPLH
TRBV5-4	TRBJ2-7	ASSFGQREAEQY
TRBV9	TRBJ2-3	ASSATGTGMTDTQY
TRBV19	TRBJ1-2	ASVPWGQSGYT
TRBV5-1	TRBJ2-2	ASSLGDRGHTGELF
TRBV28	TRBJ1-2	ASSPPDRRGYT
TRBV7-2	TRBJ1-2	ASSGPGLRHYGYT
TRBV25-1	TRBJ1-1	ASSVGRGDAF
TRBV3-1/TRBV3-2	TRBJ2-1	ASSQDGASGRAEQF
TRBV4-1	TRBJ2-1	ASSQGTSGSVDNEQF
TRBV5-1	TRBJ2-2	ASKIGVNTGELF
TRBV11-2	TRBJ2-1	ASSLDRGAYNEQF
TRBV19	TRBJ2-2	ASRTGTSTGELF
TRBV7-2	TRBJ2-5	ASSLNPGREETQY
TRBV28	TRBJ2-7	ASSNQDRVIDEQY
TRBV14	TRBJ1-1	ASSPTGSAEAF
TRBV6-5	TRBJ1-6	ASRETGHNSPLH
TRBV7-3	TRBJ2-2	ASSPYGGELF
TRBV2	TRBJ1-5	ASSEGAVSNQPQH
TRBV27	TRBJ2-3	ASRLTSGNTDTQY
TRBV6-5	TRBJ2-1	ASRLAGTYNEQF
TRBV30	TRBJ2-5	AWSSGASGSLQETQY
TRBV10-1	TRBJ2-3	ASSAGGPADTQY
TRBV18	TRBJ1-4	ASSQGQPNEKLF
TRBV6-4	TRBJ2-1	ASSSTSAGGLDEQF
TRBV18	TRBJ2-7	ASSPFTGNSYEQY
TRBV2	TRBJ2-2	ASSVTSGGNTGELF
TRBV6-5	TRBJ2-1	ASSRDRGNYNEQF
TRBV7-9	TRBJ2-3	ASSLDYSTDTQY
TRBV30	TRBJ1-4	AWSVAEKLF
TRBV7-9	TRBJ2-7	ASSSRLATSSYEQY
TRBV19	TRBJ2-5	ASSGPRATQETQY
TRBV19	TRBJ2-1	ASSIGREKGNEQF
TRBV7-9	TRBJ1-3	ASSLVAGGSGNTIY
TRBV7-3	TRBJ2-2	ASSPTGGDTGELF
TRBV30	TRBJ1-2	AWRPGQGFGYT
TRBV13	TRBJ2-7	ASSSEPTGTGIRRQY
TRBV14	TRBJ2-7	ASSPRGYEQY
TRBV6-6	TRBJ1-2	ASSYSGQEYGYT
TRBV7-8	TRBJ2-7	ASSLRGGQGPAEQY
TRBV6-5	TRBJ2-7	AGSSDPYEQY